A single T cell receptor beta chain is shown here with its context. Trimming removed 0 bases at V and 7 bases at J, with 7 bases between. This CDR3 is built from 14 residues. The germline V gene encodes CDR1 LGHDT and CDR2 YNNKEL (reference sequence). The source of the sample is a study of blood T cell repertoires in COVID-19. Only in-frame clones appear in the TCRdb table, and some are missing; sequencing was by immunoSEQ multiplex PCR. In the table there are some 97,000 clones, roughly 87% of which are singletons. The sequenced sample was peripheral blood. This sequence originates from a woman aged 55-69 years with acute or convalescent COVID-19. This rearrangement joins TRBV3-1 (or the pseudogene TRBV3-2) to TRBJ1-6; the D is unclear. CDR3 sequence reads: CASSQDPGNSPLHF. As DNA, the CDR3 is TGTGCCAGCAGCCAAGATCCGGGGAATTCACCCCTCCACTTT.